The clone carrying this TCR beta chain was counted only a few times. The data were taken from a study of cytomegalovirus exposure and HLA in healthy donors. The PCR had 60 Vbeta and 13 Jbeta primers. Sequencing was performed with immunoSEQ multiplex PCR; in TCRdb, only in-frame clones are kept and a portion is missing. The top ten hold less than 3.5% of the sample, which has some 220,000 clones, 77% seen once. The CDR3 has 13 amino acids. Per germline, CDR1 GTSNPN and CDR2 SVGIG (reference sequence). V lost 2 bases and J 6 bases, leaving 14 bases between the germline ends. The source is a woman aged 55-69 years in good health and CMV-seropositive. The V call is TRBV30, the J call TRBJ2-7; D ambiguous. The sequenced material came from PBMCs. The CDR3 DNA reads TGTGCCTGGAGTAATATTCCAACGGGCGAGCAGTACTTC. Protein: CAWSNIPTGEQYF.